These 15 T cell receptor beta chains were all obtained from the same sample, sequenced in a study of spatial heterogeneity in lung cancer. Sample time point: blood at routine non-recurrence follow-up after resection. TCRdb re-called the 5' RACE reads through MiXCR, storing one row per CDR3 protein. This sample has 85,000 to 100,000 distinct CDR3 sequences; 19% occur once, and the top ten carry just over 20%. The sequences come from PBMCs, collected at follow-up. The receptor source for this set is a male donor with early-stage non-small cell lung cancer.

This clonotype has a handful of counts. V usage is TRBV12-3 or TRBV12-4 and J usage is TRBJ1-2; no clear D gene. The CDR3 totals 14 residues. Trimming pared 3 bases from V and 7 bases from J, leaving 15 bases between. The chain's CDR3 is CASSFNEGLVGYTF. The CDR3 DNA sequence: TGTGCCAGCAGTTTTAATGAAGGTCTGGTTGGCTACACCTTC.

The chain links TRBV6-1 to TRBJ2-1; 9 bases are a match to TRBD1. From germline, CDR1 is MNHNS and CDR2 SASEGT. Trimming removed 2 bases from V and 4 bases from J; junction bases left unmatched: 3. This CDR3 spans 15 amino acids. The CDR3, as DNA: TGTGCCAGCAGTGAAAAGGGACAGGGTTACAATGAGCAGTTCTTC. It translates to CASSEKGQGYNEQFF.

This clonotype was found a few times. The chain combines TRBV18 with TRBJ1-3; D remains unclear. Germline assignment: CDR1 KGHSH and CDR2 LQKENI. The V and J ends lost 3 bases and 0 bases respectively, with 9 bases between them. This CDR3 is 15 amino acids long. The CDR3 spells CASSPGVYSGNTIYF. As DNA, the CDR3 is TGTGCCAGCTCACCCGGCGTCTACTCTGGAAACACCATATATTTT.

This clonotype came up a few times. The chain couples TRBV6-6 to TRBJ1-1; D might be TRBD1 (5 bases). The V gene's germline CDR1 is MNHNY and CDR2 SVGAGI (reference sequence). The CDR3 has 15 residues. V was cut by 0 bases and J by 5 bases, with 13 bases left in between. This CDR3 is CASSYSGDLGTEAFF. The CDR3 nucleotides read TGTGCCAGCAGTTACTCGGGGGACCTCGGGACTGAAGCTTTCTTT.

Many counts were recorded for this clonotype. The chain is built from TRBV5-1 and TRBJ2-2, with a possible D match to TRBD1 (6 bases). Germline V gene data show CDR1 as SGHRS and CDR2 as YFSETQ. The CDR3 has 15 amino acids. V was cut by 5 bases and J by 5 bases, with 16 bases left in between. The CDR3 region is CASRLTGSGTGELFF. In DNA, the CDR3 is TGCGCCAGCAGGTTGACAGGAAGCGGTACCGGGGAGCTGTTTTTT.

The V call is TRBV2, the J call TRBJ2-3, with 8 positions matching TRBD2. V trimming: 5 bases; J trimming: 2 bases; junction bases outside the gene matches: 6. Germline CDR1 and CDR2: SNHLY and FYNNEI. The CDR3 has 15 residues. This chain's CDR3 is CASSPGLGITDTQYF. The CDR3 region has the DNA TGTGCCAGCAGTCCGGGACTAGGGATCACAGATACGCAGTATTTT.

The chain has TRBV14 and TRBJ1-2, with a weak D call TRBD1 (5 bases). V was pared by 2 bases and J by 2 bases, with 18 bases between. The CDR3 loop spans 17 amino acids. Germline lookup yields CDR1 SGHDN and CDR2 FVKESK. As DNA, the CDR3 is TGTGCCAGCAGCCAATCGTACATGAGGGACCCGAACTATGGCTACACCTTC. The encoded protein is CASSQSYMRDPNYGYTF.

This clonotype appeared a few times. The CDR3 DNA reads TGCAGCGTTGGACTAGCGGCAGACTACGAGCAGTACTTC. This gives the protein CSVGLAADYEQYF. The rearrangement uses TRBV29-1 and TRBJ2-7, with 9 nucleotides matching TRBD2. CDR3 length equals 13 residues. CDR1 is SQVTM and CDR2 is ANQGSEA in the germline V gene. V was clipped by 4 bases and J by 3 bases; unmatched bases: 4.

The genes are TRBV24-1 and TRBJ2-6; no firm D call. The CDR3 loop spans 14 amino acids. V lost 4 bases, J lost 5 bases, and 8 bases lay in between. The germline CDR1 and CDR2 sequences are KGHDR and SFDVKD. The CDR3 spells CATSDSRRANVLTF. The CDR3 DNA follows: TGTGCCACCAGTGACTCCCGCAGGGCCAACGTCCTGACTTTC.

This chain's CDR3 is CASSSWTGKDTQYF. In DNA form, the CDR3 reads TGTGCCAGCAGTTCTTGGACAGGGAAAGATACGCAGTATTTT. The gene calls are TRBV27 and TRBJ2-3; 8 nucleotides agree with TRBD1. This CDR3 spans 14 amino acids. Unmatched junction bases numbered 5, after V lost 4 bases and J lost 5 bases. CDR1 MNHEY and CDR2 SMNVEV come from the germline V gene (reference sequence).

This clonotype was detected only a few times. The V and J genes are TRBV19 and TRBJ2-3; no definite D call. Trimming cost V 8 bases and J 3 bases, with 12 bases left between them. This CDR3 has 13 residues. Germline V gene sequence: CDR1 LNHDA, CDR2 SQIVND (reference sequence). The CDR3 protein is CASCGLVTDTQYF. DNA for the CDR3: TGTGCCAGTTGTGGCTTGGTTACAGATACGCAGTATTTT.

This clonotype came up many times. The V and J genes are TRBV23-1 and TRBJ2-7, with 7 positions matching TRBD1. TRBV23-1 is designated an ORF whose function remains uncertain. This CDR3 is 16 amino acids long. The CDR3 here is CAAQTVGTEFTYEQYV. The CDR3 region has the DNA TGCGCAGCTCAAACCGTCGGGACAGAATTCACCTACGAGCAGTACGTC.

This clonotype was detected many times. The gene calls are TRBV7-6 and TRBJ2-5; tentatively, D is TRBD2 (6 bases). This CDR3 comprises 13 residues. V dropped 1 base and J dropped 11 bases, with 14 bases sitting between them. Germline V lookup: CDR1 SGHVS, CDR2 FNYEAQ. CDR3 coding DNA: TGTGCCAGCAGCTTAGGGAGGGGCCAGCCTCAGTACTTC. It encodes CASSLGRGQPQYF.

The chain carries TRBV5-4 and TRBJ2-2; 7 bases line up with TRBD1. The CDR3 extends over 15 amino acids. CDR1 and CDR2 from the germline V gene are SGHNT and YYREEE (reference sequence). The J segment lost 7 bases and the V segment lost 4 bases, leaving 10 bases of the junction unmatched. The CDR3 sequence is CASSLYRDSSGELFF. CDR3 DNA sequence: TGTGCCAGCAGCCTATACCGGGACAGCAGCGGGGAGCTGTTTTTT.

The gene calls are TRBV7-2 and TRBJ2-1; TRBD2 is a possible D gene (7 bases). The ends were cut back, 2 bases at V and 9 bases at J, with 11 bases in the middle. This CDR3 has 13 residues. Germline CDR1 SGHTA, CDR2 FQGNSA. In DNA form, the CDR3 reads TGTGCCAGCAGCTTACGGGGGGCCGGTGAGCAGTTCTTC. Residues: CASSLRGAGEQFF.